Below, one T cell receptor beta chain is given with its context. Antigen unknown. The data originate from a study of T-cell memory formation after mild COVID-19. Study-wide results and caveats: Contracting clones from day 15 to 85 showed balanced CD4/CD8; later expanders favored CD4+. Within pre-infection memory, some responding clones were found, suggesting cross-reactive memory joined.

TCRdb independently ran MiXCR on the 5' RACE reads; one entry per CDR3 protein. This sample has about 430,000 distinct CDR3 sequences; approximately 24% occur once, and the top ten carry 7% to 9.5%. Trimming took 6 bases from V and 3 from J; bases not matched to a gene: 12. Germline values: CDR1 MNHEY, CDR2 SVGEGT. The CDR3 length is 18 residues. The V gene is TRBV6-2 or TRBV6-3, the J gene TRBJ2-1; 12 bases agree with TRBD1. The origin of this receptor is an adult woman who had mild COVID-19 (a few samples of this study predate the infection). Cell type and time point are not known. Material for sequencing was PBMCs or a T cell subset sorted from them (not recorded which). CDR3 coding DNA: TGTGCCAGCAGGGGGGGGACAGGGGGCTTTCTACTCTACAATGAGCAGTTCTTC. Translating it yields CASRGGTGGFLLYNEQFF.